These 25 T cell receptor beta chains originate from one sample sequenced in a study of CD8+CD57+ T cells in acquired aplastic anemia. Both TCR beta VDJ combination and CDR3 sequence profiling were carried out. Genomic DNA was the template for this profiling. MiXCR, run by TCRdb on the reads, gives a single entry per CDR3 protein. The repertoire holds around 190,000 distinct CDR3 sequences, with roughly half as singletons. What was sequenced was sorted CD4+, CD8+, or CD8+CD57+ T cells (not recorded which) from PBMCs. Receptors were obtained from a human donor in good health, serving as a control.

This clonotype was counted ten times or more. The V and J genes are TRBV28 and TRBJ1-2; no firm D call. The ends were cut back, 1 base at V and 6 bases at J, with 6 bases in the middle. The CDR3 consists of 12 residues. From germline, CDR1 is MDHEN and CDR2 SYDVKM. In DNA form, the CDR3 reads TGTGCCAGCAGTTTATTGACCCATGGCTACACCTTC. This encodes CASSLLTHGYTF.

Only one count was recorded for this clonotype. The chain combines TRBV10-3 with TRBJ2-7; unclear D gene. This CDR3 contains 14 residues. V was shortened by 8 bases and J by 3 bases, with 17 bases between the two germline ends. In germline, CDR1 is ENHRY, CDR2 SYGVKD. The CDR3 region is CAIQLASPIYEQYF. The CDR3 coding sequence is TGTGCCATCCAGCTCGCATCCCCCATCTACGAGCAGTACTTC.

This clonotype was recorded only once. The J gene is TRBJ2-7, the V gene TRBV10-2; 11 bases agree with TRBD2. This CDR3 has 18 residues. CDR1 is WSHSY and CDR2 is SAAADI in the germline V gene. V gave up 7 bases and J gave up 4 bases; unmatched junction bases: 18. The CDR3 loop reads CASNAGTSGPYGPYEQYF. CDR3 sequence (DNA): TGCGCCAGCAACGCCGGGACTAGCGGACCATACGGGCCTTACGAGCAGTACTTC.

The chain has TRBV4-3 and TRBJ2-5, with TRBD2 matching over 10 bases. Germline CDR1 is LGHNA and CDR2 is YSLEER. CDR3 size: 24 residues. V lost 4 bases, J lost 5 bases, and 34 bases stayed unmatched. CDR3 coding DNA: TGCGCCAGCAGCCTTGAGATTACCTCATGGTTTGTAGCGGGGGGACCCACCTCCACGGAGACCCAGTACTTC. Translating gives CASSLEITSWFVAGGPTSTETQYF.

Comment on this clonotype: Mismatch with germline at one junction end may stem from a read error. This sequence joins TRBV7-8 and TRBJ1-1; 9 nucleotides line up with TRBD1. CDR1 and CDR2 (germline): SGHVS, FQNEAQ. The CDR3 is 16 amino acids. The CDR3 DNA is TGTGCCAGCAGCTTTACCGGGACAGGGTATAACACTGAGGCTCTCTTT. This translates into CASSFTGTGYNTEALF.

The CDR3 reads CASSPLVDLTGELFF. In DNA form, the CDR3 reads TGTGCCAGCAGCCCCCTCGTAGACCTGACCGGGGAGCTGTTTTTT. The chain combines TRBV2 with TRBJ2-2, with D unresolved. V lost 6 bases and J lost 5, with 16 bases in between. CDR1 and CDR2 (germline): SNHLY, FYNNEI. The CDR3 contains 15 residues.

This clonotype was seen repeatedly, ten times or more. The chain's CDR3 is CASRVAGADTQYF. For the CDR3, the DNA is TGTGCCAGCAGGGTAGCGGGGGCAGATACGCAGTATTTT. V usage is TRBV6-2 or TRBV6-3 and J usage is TRBJ2-3, with 9 bases matching TRBD2. Germline V lookup: CDR1 MNHEY, CDR2 SVGEGT. The CDR3 runs 13 residues. V lost 6 bases to trimming and J lost 4 bases; unmatched junction nucleotides: 2.

Many counts were recorded for this clonotype. This chain uses TRBV24-1 with TRBJ2-1; 16 nucleotides agree with TRBD2. Germline CDR1 is KGHDR and CDR2 is SFDVKD. Trimming removed 6 bases from V and 8 bases from J; junction bases left unmatched: 18. The CDR3 has 20 amino acids. CDR3 amino acids: CATSSTPGLAGGPWVDEQFF. CDR3 nucleotides: TGTGCCACCAGTTCTACACCGGGACTAGCGGGGGGGCCCTGGGTAGATGAGCAGTTCTTC.

Only a few counts were recorded for this clonotype. V is TRBV18 and J is TRBJ2-7, with TRBD1 matching 9 bases. The germline gives CDR1 KGHSH, CDR2 LQKENI. This CDR3 is built from 15 residues. V shed 0 bases, J shed 3 bases, and the junction held 3 bases outside the gene matches. In nucleotides, the CDR3 is TGTGCCAGCTCACCACCGGGACAGGGTCTCTACGAGCAGTACTTC. The encoded protein is CASSPPGQGLYEQYF.

This clonotype was detected a few times. The V call is TRBV10-3, the J call TRBJ1-1, with unresolved D. Germline CDR1 and CDR2: ENHRY and SYGVKD. The CDR3 sequence is 12 residues long. The ends were cut back, 4 bases at V and 2 bases at J, with 5 bases in the middle. The CDR3 DNA reads as TGTGCCATCAGTGTGGGCAACACTGAAGCTTTCTTT. Its translation: CAISVGNTEAFF.

The V gene is TRBV7-6, the J gene TRBJ1-1; D gene ambiguous. Germline V gene sequence: CDR1 SGHVS, CDR2 FNYEAQ. This CDR3 has 12 residues. Trimming cost V 3 bases and J 7 bases, with 9 bases left between them. The CDR3: CASSLWRGEAFF. The CDR3 nucleotides read TGTGCCAGCAGCTTGTGGCGGGGTGAAGCTTTCTTT.

The chain has TRBV7-6 and TRBJ2-3, with D tentatively TRBD1 (7 bases). Germline V CDR1 and CDR2: SGHVS, FNYEAQ. With 10 bases removed from V and 4 bases from J, the gap between germline ends came to 15 bases. This CDR3 contains 13 residues. This CDR3 reads CATGGIGPDTQYF. As DNA, the CDR3 is TGTGCCACAGGGGGGATCGGGCCAGATACGCAGTATTTT.

The chain couples TRBV4-1 to TRBJ2-7; the D call may be TRBD1 or TRBD2 (5 bases each). In germline, CDR1 is MGHRA, CDR2 YSYEKL. CDR3 size: 14 residues. Trimming took 2 bases from V and 3 from J, leaving 11 bases between them. The CDR3 region is CASSQTGRGYEQYF. The CDR3 DNA follows: TGCGCCAGCAGCCAAACGGGACGGGGCTACGAGCAGTACTTC.

This clonotype was detected a few times. The chain combines TRBV10-3 with TRBJ2-5, with 9 bases lining up with TRBD1. Germline loops: CDR1 ENHRY, CDR2 SYGVKD. The CDR3 runs 14 residues. The V gene end was trimmed by 5 bases and the J gene end by 3 bases; junction bases not matched to a gene: 4. CDR3 region: CAISTWTGEETQYF. In DNA, the CDR3 is TGTGCCATCAGTACATGGACAGGGGAAGAGACCCAGTACTTC.

This clonotype came up many times. The CDR3 loop reads CASSFGQDSYEQYF. The CDR3 bases are TGTGCCAGCAGCTTCGGGCAGGACTCCTACGAGCAGTACTTC. This chain uses TRBV7-2 with TRBJ2-7, with D unresolved. Trimming took off 3 bases at V and 0 bases at J, with 9 bases between the two ends. Germline V gene sequence: CDR1 SGHTA, CDR2 FQGNSA. This CDR3 is 14 amino acids long.

This rearrangement joins TRBV20-1 to TRBJ1-4; no clear D. The CDR3 has 13 amino acids. CDR1 and CDR2 (germline): DFQATT, SNEGSKA (reference sequence). Trimming pared 5 bases from V and 5 bases from J, leaving 12 bases between. CDR3: CSAWTQSNEKLFF. The CDR3 DNA sequence: TGCAGTGCTTGGACTCAGTCCAATGAAAAACTGTTTTTT.

The chain carries TRBV24-1 and TRBJ2-5, with TRBD2 identical over 9 bases. The CDR3 sequence is 15 residues long. CDR1 is KGHDR, CDR2 SFDVKD, per germline. Unmatched junction bases numbered 4, after V lost 4 bases and J lost 2 bases. This CDR3 reads CATSDQAGGQETQYF. The DNA for the CDR3 is TGTGCCACCAGTGACCAGGCGGGGGGGCAAGAGACCCAGTACTTC.

The rearrangement links TRBV7-2 to TRBJ1-5; D not resolved. Germline lookup yields CDR1 SGHTA and CDR2 FQGNSA. CDR3 length: 15 amino acids. The germline V and J ends were trimmed by 5 bases and 4 bases, with 15 bases remaining between them. The CDR3, as DNA: TGTGCCAGCAGCGAAAATCGGGCCCCGAATCAGCCCCAGCATTTT. This gives the protein CASSENRAPNQPQHF.

The rearrangement joins TRBV15 to TRBJ2-7; the match to TRBD1 covers 8 bases. CDR3 length: 14 residues. J was trimmed by 6 bases and V by 3 bases; bases with no gene match: 7. Germline CDR1 is LNHNV and CDR2 is YYDKDF (reference sequence). The CDR3 here is CATSSLDRELEQYF. Written as DNA, the CDR3 is TGTGCCACCAGCAGCCTGGACAGGGAGCTCGAGCAGTACTTC.

This chain connects TRBV15 to TRBJ1-1; no clear D. The V gene lost 2 bases and the J gene lost 0 bases, with 4 bases spanning the gap. Germline CDR1 reads LNHNV; CDR2 reads YYDKDF (reference sequence). This CDR3 region has 13 residues. In DNA, the CDR3 is TGTGCCACCAGCAGACAGGTGAACACTGAAGCTTTCTTT. This codes for CATSRQVNTEAFF.

The chain uses TRBV20-1 and TRBJ2-7; D tentatively fits TRBD1 or TRBD2 (5 bases each). V was shortened by 5 bases and J by 7 bases, with 24 bases between the two germline ends. CDR3 length: 15 residues. Germline values: CDR1 DFQATT, CDR2 SNEGSKA (reference sequence). The CDR3 coding sequence is TGCAGTGCTCAAAGGGGTAGGGACCTTTGGGAAGAGCAGTACGTC. Translating gives CSAQRGRDLWEEQYV.

This chain uses TRBV12-3 or TRBV12-4 with TRBJ2-7, with TRBD2 identical over 9 bases. This CDR3 is built from 12 residues. V was pared by 6 bases and J by 10 bases, with 7 bases of the junction left unmatched. The CDR3 spells CASSPRRGGQYF. The CDR3 DNA reads as TGTGCCAGCAGCCCTAGGCGGGGGGGCCAGTACTTC.

This chain joins TRBV7-8 and TRBJ2-7, with D possibly being TRBD2 (6 bases). This CDR3 has 13 amino acids. Germline V gene sequence: CDR1 SGHVS, CDR2 FQNEAQ. V gave up 5 bases and J gave up 3 bases, with 11 bases separating them. CDR3 sequence (DNA): TGTGCCAGCAGCCGGGACTCTCTCTACGAGCAGTACTTC. Its protein product is CASSRDSLYEQYF.

The chain employs TRBV19 and TRBJ1-2; D unresolved. Between the trimmed V and J ends, which lost 5 bases and 8 bases, there was a span of 12 bases. CDR3 size: 12 residues. Germline lookup yields CDR1 LNHDA and CDR2 SQIVND (reference sequence). CDR3 loop: CASSDPWFGYTF. CDR3 DNA sequence: TGTGCCAGTAGTGATCCCTGGTTCGGCTACACCTTC.

This clonotype was seen a handful of times. CDR3 region: CASTQGRGYGYTF. CDR3 in DNA: TGTGCCAGCACACAGGGGAGGGGTTATGGCTACACCTTC. The chain carries TRBV19 and TRBJ1-2, with 7 bases aligning to TRBD1. CDR1 LNHDA and CDR2 SQIVND come from the germline V gene (reference sequence). CDR3 length equals 13 residues. Losses at the gene ends were 9 bases for V and 5 bases for J; bases not matched to a gene: 9.